This note documents a single T cell receptor beta chain sequence. CDR3 size: 13 residues. Germline-derived CDR1 and CDR2 are LNHDA and SQIVND (reference sequence). Trimming left V 8 bases short and J 10 bases short, with 15 bases between. This sample is drawn from a study of T cell responses to AZD1222 COVID-19 vaccine. Repertoires were generated with immunoSEQ multiplex PCR, while TCRdb's copy carries only in-frame clones and drops some. The sample yields roughly 150,000 clones, less than 95% seen once. The sequence was obtained from an adult who received the AZD1222 COVID-19 vaccine. The input for sequencing was peripheral blood, taken 28 days after the second AZD1222 dose. The chain has TRBV19 and TRBJ1-6; D is perhaps TRBD1 (5 bases). The CDR3 coding sequence is TGTGCCAGTCGTGGGGGAATGGGCTCACCCCTCCACTTT. Translating gives CASRGGMGSPLHF.